The rows below give T cell receptor beta chains drawn from one sample of a study of cytomegalovirus exposure and HLA in healthy donors. Using immunoSEQ multiplex PCR, the repertoire was profiled, and TCRdb retains in-frame clones only, with some absent. The data hold fewer than 200,000 clones, with around 83% observed a single time. The specimen was PBMCs. These receptors originate from a man in his fifties in good health and CMV-seronegative. Both conserved end residues are part of each CDR3. The order of the fields is V gene, CDR3 length, J gene, clone size, D gene, CDR3 DNA, CDR3 protein. A D gene is named only where the DNA matches it firmly. Not all rows give a size; the values are once, few, many and, for expanded clones, a class.

v_call: TRBV30; cdr3_length: 15; j_call: TRBJ2-7; clone_size: .; d_call: .; cdr3_nt: TGTGCCTGGAGTTTAGGTCCCATAAGAGGGTACGAGCAGTACTTC; cdr3_aa: CAWSLGPIRGYEQYF
v_call: TRBV12-2; cdr3_length: 17; j_call: TRBJ2-7; clone_size: few; d_call: .; cdr3_nt: TGTGCAAGTCGCTTAGCGGTGGGGGGGGTTATCGAGGACGAGCAGTACTTC; cdr3_aa: CASRLAVGGVIEDEQYF
v_call: TRBV7-3; cdr3_length: 16; j_call: TRBJ2-5; clone_size: .; d_call: TRBD1; cdr3_nt: TGTGCCAGCAGCTTTGGGGACAGGGTCGGTCAAGAGACCCAGTACTTC; cdr3_aa: CASSFGDRVGQETQYF
v_call: TRBV4-3; cdr3_length: 17; j_call: TRBJ2-2; clone_size: .; d_call: TRBD2; cdr3_nt: TGCGCCAGCAGCCACCGTCCAGCGGGGGCAGTCACCGGGGAGCTGTTTTTT; cdr3_aa: CASSHRPAGAVTGELFF
v_call: TRBV4-2; cdr3_length: 11; j_call: TRBJ2-1; clone_size: .; d_call: .; cdr3_nt: TGTGCCAGCAGCCAACGACAGGAGCAGTTCTTC; cdr3_aa: CASSQRQEQFF
v_call: TRBV11-2; cdr3_length: 18; j_call: TRBJ2-7; clone_size: once; d_call: TRBD1; cdr3_nt: TGTGCCAGCACCCTACGGCCGGGACAGCCCGCATCTACTTACGAGCAGTACTTC; cdr3_aa: CASTLRPGQPASTYEQYF
v_call: TRBV5-6; cdr3_length: 15; j_call: TRBJ1-2; clone_size: .; d_call: TRBD1; cdr3_nt: TGTGCCAGCAGCCTGGGACAGGGAGAGGTAGTTCGGTACACCTTC; cdr3_aa: CASSLGQGEVVRYTF
v_call: TRBV11-2; cdr3_length: 14; j_call: TRBJ2-7; clone_size: .; d_call: .; cdr3_nt: TGTGCCAGCAGCTCCCGCCCCGGTTCCTACGAGCAGTACTTC; cdr3_aa: CASSSRPGSYEQYF
v_call: TRBV19; cdr3_length: 16; j_call: TRBJ2-2; clone_size: once; d_call: .; cdr3_nt: TGTGCCAGTAGCGACCGGGAGTTCAGGAACACCGGGGAGCTGTTTTTT; cdr3_aa: CASSDREFRNTGELFF
v_call: TRBV7-2; cdr3_length: 15; j_call: TRBJ2-2; clone_size: few; d_call: .; cdr3_nt: TGTGCCAGCACCTCCCTAGGAACTAACACCGGGGAGCTGTTTTTT; cdr3_aa: CASTSLGTNTGELFF
v_call: TRBV7-9; cdr3_length: 16; j_call: TRBJ2-7; clone_size: .; d_call: TRBD2; cdr3_nt: TGTGCCAGCAGCTCCCCTACTAGCGGGGGAGACTACGAGCAGTACTTC; cdr3_aa: CASSSPTSGGDYEQYF
v_call: TRBV4-1; cdr3_length: 18; j_call: TRBJ2-5; clone_size: .; d_call: TRBD2; cdr3_nt: TGCGCCAGCAGCCAAGATTTCAGAAGCGGGGGGGCTTATGGGACCCAGTACTTC; cdr3_aa: CASSQDFRSGGAYGTQYF
v_call: TRBV7-2; cdr3_length: 14; j_call: TRBJ2-6; clone_size: .; d_call: .; cdr3_nt: TGTGCCAGCAGCTCCAGCTCTGGGGCCAACGTCCTGACTTTC; cdr3_aa: CASSSSSGANVLTF
v_call: TRBV7-2; cdr3_length: 15; j_call: TRBJ2-1; clone_size: .; d_call: TRBD1; cdr3_nt: TGTGCCAGCAGCCGATCGGGACAGTCGAACAATGAGCAGTTCTTC; cdr3_aa: CASSRSGQSNNEQFF
v_call: TRBV6-5; cdr3_length: 15; j_call: TRBJ2-7; clone_size: few; d_call: .; cdr3_nt: TGTGCCAGCAGTTATATGGCTGTAACTACCTACGAGCAGTACTTC; cdr3_aa: CASSYMAVTTYEQYF
v_call: TRBV15; cdr3_length: 14; j_call: TRBJ1-2; clone_size: .; d_call: .; cdr3_nt: TGTGCCACCAGCAGAGTACAGGTTAACTATGGCTACACCTTC; cdr3_aa: CATSRVQVNYGYTF
v_call: TRBV7-6; cdr3_length: 15; j_call: TRBJ2-3; clone_size: .; d_call: .; cdr3_nt: TGTGCCAGCAGCTTTTCGGCGGGAACCACAGATACGCAGTATTTT; cdr3_aa: CASSFSAGTTDTQYF
v_call: TRBV5-6; cdr3_length: 15; j_call: TRBJ1-3; clone_size: .; d_call: .; cdr3_nt: TGTGCCAGCAGCTTAGGCAGCGTCTCTGGAAACACCATATATTTT; cdr3_aa: CASSLGSVSGNTIYF
v_call: TRBV4-3; cdr3_length: 15; j_call: TRBJ2-2; clone_size: .; d_call: .; cdr3_nt: TGCGCCAGCAGCCTAACAGGGAGGAACACCGGGGAGCTGTTTTTT; cdr3_aa: CASSLTGRNTGELFF
v_call: TRBV6-6; cdr3_length: 14; j_call: TRBJ1-5; clone_size: few; d_call: .; cdr3_nt: TGTGCCAGCGCCTCAGGGGAACGGGTTCAGCCCCAGCATTTT; cdr3_aa: CASASGERVQPQHF
v_call: TRBV9; cdr3_length: 15; j_call: TRBJ1-6; clone_size: .; d_call: TRBD1; cdr3_nt: TGTGCCAGCAGCGTAGAGGGGGCAGGGGATTCACCCCTCCACTTT; cdr3_aa: CASSVEGAGDSPLHF
v_call: TRBV15; cdr3_length: 16; j_call: TRBJ2-2; clone_size: .; d_call: .; cdr3_nt: TGTGCCACCAGCAGTCGGGGGGCAAGGGACACCGGGGAGCTGTTTTTT; cdr3_aa: CATSSRGARDTGELFF
v_call: TRBV6-5; cdr3_length: 16; j_call: TRBJ2-3; clone_size: .; d_call: TRBD2; cdr3_nt: TGTGCCAGCAGTTACTCAGTTAGCGGGGGCACAGATACGCAGTATTTT; cdr3_aa: CASSYSVSGGTDTQYF
v_call: TRBV6-1; cdr3_length: 15; j_call: TRBJ2-7; clone_size: few; d_call: TRBD1; cdr3_nt: TGTGCCAGCAGTGAAATAGGGGGCCCCCTGAGAGAGCAGTACTTC; cdr3_aa: CASSEIGGPLREQYF
v_call: TRBV4-1; cdr3_length: 16; j_call: TRBJ1-1; clone_size: .; d_call: .; cdr3_nt: TGCGCCAGCAGCCAAGATAACCGGGTGTCAAACACTGAAGCTTTCTTT; cdr3_aa: CASSQDNRVSNTEAFF
v_call: TRBV5-1; cdr3_length: 14; j_call: TRBJ1-2; clone_size: .; d_call: .; cdr3_nt: TGCGCCAGCAGCTTGTCCCCGCAGACTTATGGCTACACCTTC; cdr3_aa: CASSLSPQTYGYTF
v_call: TRBV7-2; cdr3_length: 15; j_call: TRBJ1-1; clone_size: .; d_call: TRBD1; cdr3_nt: TGTGCCAGCAGTTACGGACAGGGGGCTAACACTGAAGCTTTCTTT; cdr3_aa: CASSYGQGANTEAFF
v_call: TRBV6-1; cdr3_length: 13; j_call: TRBJ1-3; clone_size: .; d_call: .; cdr3_nt: TGTGCCAGCCGTGGAGGGTCGGAAAACGCCATATATTTT; cdr3_aa: CASRGGSENAIYF
v_call: TRBV6-5; cdr3_length: 14; j_call: TRBJ1-5; clone_size: .; d_call: TRBD1; cdr3_nt: TGTGCCAGCAGCCCCGGGACAGGGGGCCAGCCCCAGCATTTT; cdr3_aa: CASSPGTGGQPQHF
v_call: TRBV7-3; cdr3_length: 18; j_call: TRBJ2-1; clone_size: .; d_call: TRBD2; cdr3_nt: TGTGCCAGCAGCCAAACACTTGGAGCGGGGGGGCCGGGAAATGAGCAGTTCTTC; cdr3_aa: CASSQTLGAGGPGNEQFF
v_call: TRBV18; cdr3_length: 15; j_call: TRBJ2-7; clone_size: .; d_call: TRBD1; cdr3_nt: TGTGCCAGCTCACCTTCCGGGACAGGGGACTACGAGCAGTACTTC; cdr3_aa: CASSPSGTGDYEQYF
v_call: TRBV27; cdr3_length: 15; j_call: TRBJ2-7; clone_size: .; d_call: .; cdr3_nt: TGTGCCAGCAGTTTAAGGGGGAAGGGGTCCTACGAGCAGTACTTC; cdr3_aa: CASSLRGKGSYEQYF
v_call: TRBV15; cdr3_length: 16; j_call: TRBJ1-5; clone_size: .; d_call: .; cdr3_nt: TGTGCCACCAGCAGAACCACACAGGGTAACAATCAGCCCCAGCATTTT; cdr3_aa: CATSRTTQGNNQPQHF
v_call: TRBV18; cdr3_length: 15; j_call: TRBJ1-4; clone_size: .; d_call: TRBD1; cdr3_nt: TGTGCCAGCTCACCACCCCAGGGGGCTGGGGAAAAACTGTTTTTT; cdr3_aa: CASSPPQGAGEKLFF
v_call: TRBV28; cdr3_length: 12; j_call: TRBJ1-5; clone_size: .; d_call: .; cdr3_nt: TGTGCCAGCAGTCTCCGGAATCAGCCCCAGCATTTT; cdr3_aa: CASSLRNQPQHF
v_call: TRBV21-1; cdr3_length: 10; j_call: TRBJ2-1; clone_size: many; d_call: .; cdr3_nt: TGTGCCAGCAGCTGGCATGAGCAGTTCTTC; cdr3_aa: CASSWHEQFF
v_call: TRBV19; cdr3_length: 14; j_call: TRBJ1-1; clone_size: few; d_call: TRBD1; cdr3_nt: TGTGCCAGTAGGACTGACAGGGCGCTAGGAGGAGCTTTCTTT; cdr3_aa: CASRTDRALGGAFF
v_call: TRBV11-2; cdr3_length: 15; j_call: TRBJ1-5; clone_size: .; d_call: TRBD1; cdr3_nt: TGTGCCAGCAGCACCGGGACAGGGGACTACCAGCCCCAGCATTTT; cdr3_aa: CASSTGTGDYQPQHF
v_call: TRBV4-2; cdr3_length: 17; j_call: TRBJ2-3; clone_size: .; d_call: TRBD2; cdr3_nt: TGTGCCAGCAGCCCCAAGGCTAGCGGGAGGGCCACAGATACGCAGTATTTT; cdr3_aa: CASSPKASGRATDTQYF
v_call: TRBV5-4; cdr3_length: 15; j_call: TRBJ2-3; clone_size: once; d_call: TRBD2; cdr3_nt: TGTGCCAGCAGCAAGGGACTAGCGGGCACAGATACGCAGTATTTT; cdr3_aa: CASSKGLAGTDTQYF
v_call: TRBV9; cdr3_length: 16; j_call: TRBJ2-2; clone_size: .; d_call: TRBD1; cdr3_nt: TGTGCCAGCAGCCCTCCGGGACAGGGGAACACCGGGGAGCTGTTTTTT; cdr3_aa: CASSPPGQGNTGELFF
v_call: TRBV15; cdr3_length: 13; j_call: TRBJ1-2; clone_size: .; d_call: .; cdr3_nt: TGTGCCACCAGCGGGGCTAAAAGCTATGGCTACACCTTC; cdr3_aa: CATSGAKSYGYTF